These 14 T cell receptor beta chains were sequenced from one sample in a study of T cell responses to AZD1222 COVID-19 vaccine. TCRdb keeps only in-frame clones here, not all; method: immunoSEQ multiplex PCR. The profile shows 120,000 or so clones, approximately 86% of them singletons. Here the sequenced sample was peripheral blood, taken 28 days after the second AZD1222 dose. The receptors stem from an adult who received the AZD1222 COVID-19 vaccine.

This chain links TRBV18 with TRBJ2-5; 7 bases fit TRBD1. J gave up 9 bases and V 5 bases, and 12 bases lay outside the gene matches. The CDR3 runs 14 residues. Germline CDR1 is KGHSH and CDR2 is LQKENI. CDR3 sequence: CASSDTGAAGAQYF. Here the CDR3 DNA reads TGTGCCAGCTCAGATACAGGGGCGGCGGGTGCCCAGTACTTC. The full variable domain, its missing parts supplied by reference TRBV18 and TRBJ2-5, is NAGVMQNPRHLVRRRGQEARLRCSPMKGHSHVYWYRQLPEEGLKFMVYLQKENIIDESGMPKERFSAEFPKEGPSILRIQQVVRGDSAAYFCASSDTGAAGAQYFGPGTRLLVL.

This chain links TRBV11-2 with TRBJ2-1; D is possibly TRBD2 (7 bases). This CDR3 spans 15 amino acids. Trimming removed 5 bases at V and 6 bases at J, with 17 bases between. Germline assignment: CDR1 SGHAT and CDR2 FQNNGV. The CDR3 loop is CASSIYAGGPNEQFF. The CDR3, as DNA: TGTGCCAGCAGCATCTACGCCGGGGGGCCCAATGAGCAGTTCTTC.

The V call is TRBV6-5, the J call TRBJ1-3; 8 bases map to TRBD1. This CDR3 comprises 15 residues. J gave up 0 bases and V 2 bases, and 0 bases lay outside the gene matches. Germline V gene lookup returns CDR1 MNHEY and CDR2 SVGAGI. The CDR3 DNA reads TGTGCCAGCAGTTACGGGACAGGCTCTGGAAACACCATATATTTT. As protein: CASSYGTGSGNTIYF.

V usage is TRBV24-1 and J usage is TRBJ2-2; tentatively, D is TRBD1 (6 bases). The germline V gene has CDR1 KGHDR and CDR2 SFDVKD. The ends were cut back, 7 bases at V and 1 base at J, with 12 bases in the middle. This CDR3 is 15 amino acids long. The CDR3 coding sequence is TGTGCCACCAGCCACAGGGTTTGGAACACCGGGGAGCTGTTTTTT. Translated: CATSHRVWNTGELFF.

The chain has TRBV5-1 and TRBJ1-2; D call uncertain. The V end lost 5 bases, the J end lost 4 bases, and 9 bases lay between the germline ends. The CDR3 consists of 12 residues. Germline CDR1 SGHRS, CDR2 YFSETQ. CDR3 sequence: CASRTDAYGYTF. CDR3 sequence (DNA): TGCGCCAGCAGGACGGACGCCTATGGCTACACCTTC.

The V and J genes are TRBV7-2 and TRBJ2-3, with 12 nucleotides matching TRBD1. V gave up 1 base and J gave up 10 bases; unmatched junction bases: 6. CDR1 is SGHTA, CDR2 FQGNSA, per germline. The length of the CDR3 is 15 residues. CDR3 loop: CASSLVGTGGIAQYF. CDR3 in DNA: TGTGCCAGCAGCTTAGTCGGGACAGGGGGCATTGCGCAGTATTTT.

This clone was recorded a few times. V is TRBV6-6 and J is TRBJ1-1; perhaps TRBD1 as D (5 bases). The V and J ends lost 5 bases and 6 bases respectively, with 16 bases between them. This CDR3 is built from 14 residues. Germline V gene lookup returns CDR1 MNHNY and CDR2 SVGAGI (reference sequence). For the CDR3, the DNA is TGTGCCAGCAGTGACCAGGGAAGTTTGGCTGAAGCTTTCTTT. It encodes CASSDQGSLAEAFF.

This sequence joins TRBV27 and TRBJ1-2, with D unclear. The CDR3 runs 13 residues. From germline, CDR1 is MNHEY and CDR2 SMNVEV (reference sequence). Trimming took off 3 bases at V and 7 bases at J, with 12 bases between the two ends. In DNA, the CDR3 is TGTGCCAGCAGTTTTCTTACGGGTATTGGCTACACCTTC. Translating gives CASSFLTGIGYTF.

This clone was found once. The rearrangement uses TRBV6-5 and TRBJ1-4, with a tentative D call TRBD1 (5 bases). The CDR3 spans 13 residues. Germline CDR1 and CDR2: MNHEY and SVGAGI. Trimming shortened V by 10 bases and J by 4 bases, and 13 bases separated the two germline ends. The DNA for the CDR3 is TGTGCCACCGGGGACCGAAGTAATGAAAAACTGTTTTTT. It translates to CATGDRSNEKLFF.

This clone was found once. The gene calls are TRBV6-4 and TRBJ2-2, with D tentatively TRBD1 or TRBD2 (6 bases each). CDR1 and CDR2 (germline): MRHNA, SNTAGT. CDR3 length equals 16 residues. V lost 0 bases, J lost 5 bases, and 13 bases lay in between. In nucleotides, the CDR3 is TGTGCCAGCAGTGACTCCGGGGGCGCGTCTACCGGGGAGCTGTTTTTT. Translating it yields CASSDSGGASTGELFF.

The CDR3 DNA sequence: TGTGCCTGGACCCCCCCGGGACAGGGGGCTCTTAACTATGGCTACACCTTC. It is translated as CAWTPPGQGALNYGYTF. The gene calls are TRBV30 and TRBJ1-2; 12 bases align to TRBD1. Germline lookup yields CDR1 GTSNPN and CDR2 SVGIG (reference sequence). This CDR3 has 17 amino acids. V was clipped by 4 bases and J by 1 base; unmatched bases: 10.

CDR3 loop: CASSYAGSNQPQHF. CDR3 nucleotide sequence: TGTGCCAGCAGTTATGCGGGTTCCAATCAGCCCCAGCATTTT. The chain links TRBV6-5 to TRBJ1-5; D gene unclear. Germline loops: CDR1 MNHEY, CDR2 SVGAGI. The CDR3 sequence is 14 residues long. The V gene lost 3 bases and the J gene lost 3 bases, with 9 bases spanning the gap.

This clone occurred a few times. The chain uses TRBV30 and TRBJ1-3; D unresolved. The germline V gene has CDR1 GTSNPN and CDR2 SVGIG (reference sequence). Between the trimmed V and J ends, which lost 0 bases and 0 bases, there was a span of 9 bases. The CDR3 spans 15 residues. CDR3 DNA: TGTGCCTGGAGTGTACCGAGGGCCTCTGGAAACACCATATATTTT. Translated: CAWSVPRASGNTIYF.

This rearrangement joins TRBV18 to TRBJ2-3; 13 bases line up with TRBD2. Trimming removed 6 bases from V and 5 bases from J; junction bases left unmatched: 8. There are 16 residues in the CDR3. Germline V gene lookup returns CDR1 KGHSH and CDR2 LQKENI. The CDR3 sequence is CASSPTSGGAGDTQYF. DNA for the CDR3: TGTGCCAGCTCGCCAACTAGCGGGGGGGCCGGAGATACGCAGTATTTT.